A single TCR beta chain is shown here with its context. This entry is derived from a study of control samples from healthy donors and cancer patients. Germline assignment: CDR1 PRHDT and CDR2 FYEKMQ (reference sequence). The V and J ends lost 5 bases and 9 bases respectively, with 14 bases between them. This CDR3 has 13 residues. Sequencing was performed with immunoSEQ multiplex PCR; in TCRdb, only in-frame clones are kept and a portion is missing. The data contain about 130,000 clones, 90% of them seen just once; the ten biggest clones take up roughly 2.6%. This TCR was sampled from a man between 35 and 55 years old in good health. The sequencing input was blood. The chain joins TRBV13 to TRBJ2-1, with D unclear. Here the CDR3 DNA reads TGTGCCAGCAGCCCCGACCCTGGGCCTGAGCAGTTCTTC. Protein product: CASSPDPGPEQFF.